These T cell receptor beta chains were read from a single sample in a study of T cell changes during pregnancy in multiple sclerosis. Clones were read by immunoSEQ multiplex PCR, and TCRdb kept only the in-frame ones, dropping some. The data contain fewer than 85,000 clones, 85% to 95% of them singletons. The sample consisted of peripheral blood, taken in the third trimester of pregnancy. The receptors derive from a female donor in good health, enrolled as a control in a pregnancy study. CDR3s include the opening cysteine and the closing phenylalanine or tryptophan. The D gene is left open where the match is weak.

TRBV6-5	TRBJ1-6	NA	TGTGCCAGCAGTTACAGGGGCTCGGATTCACCCCTCCACTTT	CASSYRGSDSPLHF
TRBV11-2	TRBJ2-7	NA	TGTGCCAGCAGCTGGGGACATCCCTACGAGCAGTACTTC	CASSWGHPYEQYF
TRBV5-1	TRBJ2-7	NA	TGCGCCAGCGGCCTGGACGGAGCCTACGAGCAGTACTTC	CASGLDGAYEQYF
TRBV4-1	TRBJ1-5	TRBD1	TGCGCCAGCAGTCCGGGACAGGGGAGGTTTAGCAATCAGCCCCAGCATTTT	CASSPGQGRFSNQPQHF
TRBV5-1	TRBJ1-5	NA	TGCGCCAGCAGCCCGGTGGGGGGGGACAAGGGGCAGCCCCAGCATTTT	CASSPVGGDKGQPQHF
TRBV7-8	TRBJ2-7	TRBD1	TGTGCCAGCAGCTTAGCGGGGGGACAGGGATACTACGAGCAGTACTTC	CASSLAGGQGYYEQYF
TRBV4-1	TRBJ2-7	TRBD2	TGCGCCAGCAGCGCAGTCGGGAAGCGGGGGGCAAAATCCTACGAGCAGTACTTC	CASSAVGKRGAKSYEQYF
TRBV19	TRBJ2-3	NA	TGTGCCAGTAGTAACCTGGGGCTAGAATACACAGATACGCAGTATTTT	CASSNLGLEYTDTQYF
TRBV7-9	TRBJ2-7	NA	TGTGCCAGCAGCTTCTTGCTATACGAGCAGTACTTC	CASSFLLYEQYF
TRBV7-9	TRBJ1-4	NA	TGTGCCAGCAGCTTCACGGACGGGGATGAAAAACTGTTTTTT	CASSFTDGDEKLFF
TRBV7-2	TRBJ2-5	TRBD2	TGTGCCAGCAGCTTCGGACTAGTGGAGACCCAGTACTTC	CASSFGLVETQYF
TRBV28	TRBJ2-7	TRBD2	TGTGCCAGCAGTTCCCCAAGGACTAGCGGGAGTTCCTACGAGCAGTACTTC	CASSSPRTSGSSYEQYF
TRBV5-4	TRBJ2-1	NA	TGTGCCAGCAGCCCCCGGTGGCGGGGTACGAAGGGCTACAATGAGCAGTTCTTC	CASSPRWRGTKGYNEQFF
TRBV27	TRBJ1-5	NA	TGTGCCAGCAGTTTAACAGACAATCAGCCCCAGCATTTT	CASSLTDNQPQHF
TRBV2	TRBJ2-7	TRBD2	TGTGCCAGCACCCGAGGGGGGAGGACTAGCGGGGACAACGAGCAGTACTTC	CASTRGGRTSGDNEQYF
TRBV27	TRBJ2-1	NA	TGTGCCAGCAGTTACCTACTAAACAATGAGCAGTTCTTC	CASSYLLNNEQFF
TRBV5-6	TRBJ2-5	NA	TGTGCCAGCAGCTTCGGGATTAGGCAAGAGACCCAGTACTTC	CASSFGIRQETQYF
TRBV4-3	TRBJ2-3	TRBD2	TGCGCCAGCAGCCAAGGTCTAGCGGGAAGAACAGATACGCAGTATTTT	CASSQGLAGRTDTQYF
TRBV27	TRBJ2-1	TRBD2	TGTGCCAGCAGTTTACCTACTAGCGGGGGACATGAGCAGTTCTTC	CASSLPTSGGHEQFF
TRBV11-2	TRBJ2-7	NA	TGTGCCAGCAGCTGGGACAACTACTACGAGCAGTACTTC	CASSWDNYYEQYF
TRBV10-3	TRBJ2-3	TRBD2	TGTGCCATCAGTGACCGGCGGGGGACTGAAGATACGCAGTATTTT	CAISDRRGTEDTQYF